The 8 T cell receptor beta chains in this list originate from one sample, sequenced in a study of cytomegalovirus exposure and HLA in healthy donors. PCR was performed using 60 Vbeta and 13 Jbeta primers. Sequencing used immunoSEQ multiplex PCR; TCRdb keeps in-frame clones, though not all of them. The sample carries over 150,000 clones, about 82% recorded once. Sequencing used PBMCs. These TCRs come from a woman aged 30 to 39 in good health and CMV-seropositive.

The genes are TRBV6-5 and TRBJ1-6; TRBD1 is a possible D gene (5 bases). The germline gives CDR1 MNHEY, CDR2 SVGAGI. The germline V and J ends were trimmed by 6 bases and 0 bases, with 6 bases remaining between them. This CDR3 spans 14 amino acids. Here the CDR3 reads CASRDSSYNSPLHF. Here the CDR3 DNA reads TGTGCCAGCAGAGACAGCTCCTATAATTCACCCCTCCACTTT.

This clone was detected a few times. V gene TRBV11-2 combines with J gene TRBJ2-7; unclear D gene. This CDR3 has 14 amino acids. The V gene's germline CDR1 is SGHAT and CDR2 FQNNGV. V was shortened by 5 bases and J by 2 bases, with 13 bases between the two germline ends. The CDR3 region has the DNA TGTGCCAGCAGCGCCGAGTACGGTGCCTACGAGCAGTACTTC. It yields the protein CASSAEYGAYEQYF.

The chain couples TRBV30 to TRBJ1-6, with D possibly matching TRBD1 (5 bases). Germline values: CDR1 GTSNPN, CDR2 SVGIG (reference sequence). The V and J ends lost 0 bases and 9 bases respectively, with 15 bases between them. CDR3 length equals 15 residues. CDR3 nucleotide sequence: TGTGCCTGGAGTGTACGGCCGCAGGGAAGTTCACCCCTCCACTTT. Its protein is CAWSVRPQGSSPLHF.

This chain links TRBV5-4 with TRBJ1-2, with 9 bases that match TRBD1. The V gene end was trimmed by 0 bases and the J gene end by 6 bases; junction bases not matched to a gene: 9. The germline gives CDR1 SGHNT, CDR2 YYREEE (reference sequence). CDR3 length: 16 amino acids. DNA for the CDR3: TGTGCCAGCAGCTTGGGGGACAGGGTCCCGGGGGATGGCTACACCTTC. Amino acids: CASSLGDRVPGDGYTF. Using reference TRBV5-4 and TRBJ1-2 for the parts outside the CDR3, the full variable domain is ETGVTQSPTHLIKTRGQQVTLRCSSQSGHNTVSWYQQALGQGPQFIFQYYREEENGRGNFPPRFSGLQFPNYSSELNVNALELDDSALYLCASSLGDRVPGDGYTFGSGTRLTVV.

This chain connects TRBV28 to TRBJ2-5; a possible D gene is TRBD1 (5 bases). The ends were cut back, 2 bases at V and 6 bases at J, with 13 bases in the middle. The CDR3 is 14 residues long. Germline-derived CDR1 and CDR2 are MDHEN and SYDVKM. The CDR3 DNA sequence: TGTGCCAGCAGTTTACAAGGCAGGGTCAAGACCCAGTACTTC. This translates into CASSLQGRVKTQYF.

The V call is TRBV6-6, the J call TRBJ1-5, with D possibly matching TRBD1 (5 bases). Germline V gene data show CDR1 as MNHNY and CDR2 as SVGAGI (reference sequence). The CDR3 covers 13 residues. V shed 6 bases and J shed 6 bases, with 12 bases lying between them. The chain's CDR3 is CASSQGGGQPQHF. The CDR3 nucleotides read TGTGCCAGCAGCCAGGGAGGTGGTCAGCCCCAGCATTTT.

The sample holds one count of this clone. This chain links TRBV29-1 with TRBJ2-2, with 9 bases identical to TRBD1. This CDR3 is built from 14 residues. Germline V gene sequence: CDR1 SQVTM, CDR2 ANQGSEA. V dropped 5 bases and J dropped 2; count of bases not matched to a gene: 3. CDR3 nucleotides: TGCAGCGTTAGGACAGGGGCCAACACCGGGGAGCTGTTTTTT. As protein: CSVRTGANTGELFF.

The chain employs TRBV10-3 and TRBJ1-5; TRBD1 agrees at 9 bases. Germline assignment: CDR1 ENHRY and CDR2 SYGVKD. The trim removed 2 bases at V and 1 base at J, leaving 6 bases unmatched. The length of the CDR3 is 17 residues. The CDR3 nucleotides are TGTGCCATCAGTGAGGGGACAGGGATTGGAAGCAATCAGCCCCAGCATTTT. This codes for CAISEGTGIGSNQPQHF.